This TCR beta chain was recorded in a study of Ad26.COV2.S vaccination and SARS-CoV-2 variants. Broader study findings: It was vaccine recipients, not placebo recipients, who had the higher spike-specific TCR breadth.

Stated treatment: roughly 20 received Ad26.COV2.S at low or high dose, single or two shots; 5 received placebo; per-sample allocation not given. Sampling was performed 63 days after the first vaccine or placebo injection. Some clones are missing from TCRdb's copy, which holds only in-frame ones; the method was immunoSEQ multiplex PCR. The sample lists about 410,000 clones, about 92% occurring once. The CDR3 consists of 14 residues. Deletions cut 4 bases from V and 1 base from J, with 10 bases between. The germline gives CDR1 MGHDK, CDR2 SYGVNS. With regard to this clone: What it recognizes is unknown.

The input for sequencing was peripheral blood, taken in a trial of Ad26.COV2.S vaccine versus placebo. The origin of this receptor is a person between 18 and 65 years old who received the Ad26.COV2.S COVID-19 vaccine or a placebo. This chain joins TRBV25-1 and TRBJ1-1, with TRBD1 as a possible D gene (5 bases). CDR3 residues: CASSVAGGNTEAFF. The CDR3 DNA reads as TGTGCCAGCAGTGTAGCGGGGGGGAACACTGAAGCTTTCTTT.